This T cell receptor (beta chain) was sequenced for a study of blood T cell repertoires in COVID-19. About the study: Collection of acute and convalescent COVID-19 samples took place in the United States, Italy and Spain. T cells, B-cell-depleted T cells, or PBMCs supplied cDNA or gDNA.

CDR1 is ENHRY and CDR2 is SYGVKD in the germline V gene. CDR3 length: 14 residues. The V gene lost 4 bases and the J gene lost 1 base, with 11 bases spanning the gap. Original handling: Reference gene primer amplification yielded estimated nucleated cell counts. Generated by immunoSEQ multiplex PCR, the TCRdb table keeps only in-frame clones and is missing some. For V, J and clone size, that table is used; D and trimming come from the DNA. The sample has approximately 300,000 clones; 85% to 90% are singletons. This clonotype was sampled from a woman aged 50 to 65 with COVID-19, enrolled during active disease. The chain couples TRBV10-3 to TRBJ2-7, with a tentative D call TRBD1 (5 bases). The sequenced sample consisted of peripheral blood. The CDR3 reads CAISAQDLSYEQYF. The DNA for the CDR3 is TGTGCCATCAGTGCACAGGATTTGTCCTACGAGCAGTACTTC.